Sequencing of this T cell receptor (beta chain) was carried out in a study of blood T cell repertoires in COVID-19. As for the study in general: Material from acute and convalescent COVID-19 was sourced from the United States, Italy and Spain. T cells, B-cell-depleted T cells, or PBMCs supplied cDNA or gDNA.

As handled by the study authors: Scientists estimated how many nucleated cells there were by amplifying reference gene primers. TCRdb keeps only in-frame clones here, not all; method: immunoSEQ multiplex PCR. V and J calls and clone size are as listed in that table; D and trimming were resolved from the DNA. In the table there are about 250,000 clones, 85% to 90% of which are singletons. J gave up 4 bases and V 5 bases, and 5 bases lay outside the gene matches. The CDR3 covers 16 residues. Per the germline V gene, CDR1 is SEHNR and CDR2 is FQNEAQ (reference sequence). Assignment of participants to cohorts was predicated upon participant-reported clinical history.

The clonotype comes from a woman aged 18 to 35 who had recovered from COVID-19. The material sequenced was PBMCs or T cells enriched from blood (not recorded which). The rearrangement joins TRBV7-9 to TRBJ2-1; TRBD2 matches at 13 bases. The CDR3 DNA reads as TGTGCCAGCAGCGCCTCACTAGCGGGGGGGTACAATGAGCAGTTCTTC. Its protein product is CASSASLAGGYNEQFF.